The 21 T cell receptor beta chains in this list originate from one sample, sequenced in a study of T cells after yellow fever vaccination. Each CDR3 protein is one row after TCRdb ran MiXCR on the 5' RACE reads. This sample has 500,000 to 650,000 distinct CDR3 sequences, with around 17% found just once. Source: PBMCs, taken 4 to 5 days after the first yellow fever vaccination. Source of these receptors: a man between 18 and 35 years old who received the YFV17D yellow fever vaccine.

The rearrangement uses TRBV12-3 or TRBV12-4 and TRBJ1-2; weak D call: TRBD1 (6 bases). The CDR3 loop spans 13 amino acids. Between the trimmed V and J ends, which lost 2 bases and 7 bases, there was a span of 11 bases. The CDR3 loop is CASSLNRDGGYTF. The DNA of the CDR3 is TGTGCCAGCAGTTTAAACAGGGATGGTGGCTACACCTTC.

The chain couples TRBV6-1 to TRBJ1-1, with D possibly matching TRBD1 (6 bases). This CDR3 comprises 14 residues. The V gene lost 7 bases and the J gene lost 4 bases, with 16 bases spanning the gap. The germline V gene has CDR1 MNHNS and CDR2 SASEGT. The CDR3 here is CASTAQGRATEAFF. The DNA for the CDR3 is TGTGCCAGCACTGCCCAGGGGAGGGCCACTGAAGCTTTCTTT.

The chain couples TRBV7-8 to TRBJ1-1; D ambiguous. The CDR3 consists of 14 residues. The V end lost 5 bases, the J end lost 3 bases, and 13 bases lay between the germline ends. In germline, CDR1 is SGHVS, CDR2 FQNEAQ. The CDR3 bases are TGTGCCAGCAGCAAACCACTTGGGGACACTGAAGCTTTCTTT. It codes for CASSKPLGDTEAFF. The whole variable domain, remainder taken from reference TRBV7-8 and TRBJ1-1, is GAGVSQSPRYKVAKRGQDVALRCDPISGHVSLFWYQQALGQGPEFLTYFQNEAQLDKSGLPSDRFFAERPEGSVSTLKIQRTQQEDSAVYLCASSKPLGDTEAFFGQGTRLTVV.

This clonotype came up a few times. The chain links TRBV29-1 to TRBJ2-2; 7 bases align to TRBD2. Per germline, CDR1 SQVTM and CDR2 ANQGSEA. Losses at the gene ends were 7 bases for V and 6 bases for J; bases not matched to a gene: 5. The CDR3 is 12 residues long. CDR3 sequence reads: CSARGGPGELFF. DNA for the CDR3: TGCAGCGCCCGGGGAGGGCCCGGGGAGCTGTTTTTT.

This chain links TRBV5-1 with TRBJ2-1; 9 bases are a match to TRBD2. The CDR3 consists of 17 residues. The V and J ends lost 1 base and 6 bases, in that order; junction bases with no gene match: 11. Per the germline V gene, CDR1 is SGHRS and CDR2 is YFSETQ. The CDR3: CASSLHGEVAGVNEQFF. The DNA for the CDR3 is TGCGCCAGCAGCTTGCACGGAGAGGTAGCGGGGGTCAATGAGCAGTTCTTC.

The chain joins TRBV6-5 to TRBJ1-1; tentatively, D is TRBD1 (6 bases). This CDR3 has 11 residues. The germline V gene encodes CDR1 MNHEY and CDR2 SVGAGI. The V end lost 7 bases, the J end lost 5 bases, and 8 bases lay between the germline ends. In DNA form, the CDR3 reads TGTGCCAGCACCAGGGGTACTGAAGCTTTCTTT. Amino acid sequence: CASTRGTEAFF.

The chain carries TRBV5-1 and TRBJ2-3; a possible D gene is TRBD1 (6 bases). The germline V and J ends were trimmed by 6 bases and 1 base, with 18 bases remaining between them. CDR3 length: 16 residues. Germline V gene data show CDR1 as SGHRS and CDR2 as YFSETQ. CDR3 nucleotide sequence: TGCGCCAGCAACCCCATCGACAGGCTACGCACAGATACGCAGTATTTT. Translating gives CASNPIDRLRTDTQYF.

Note on this clonotype: This may stem from a read error, because a much larger clone lies one nucleotide away. The V gene is TRBV5-1, the J gene TRBJ1-2; the D gene is possibly TRBD1 (6 bases). From germline, CDR1 is SGHRS and CDR2 YFSETQ. The CDR3 is 14 amino acids. The CDR3 DNA is TGCGCCAGCAGACCCGGGAGGGGGGACTATGGCTACAACTTC. Amino acids: CASRPGRGDYGYNF.

The chain combines TRBV9 with TRBJ1-5; TRBD1 agrees at 7 bases. This CDR3 has 16 amino acids. Trimming removed 0 bases from V and 3 bases from J; junction bases left unmatched: 6. Germline loops: CDR1 SGDLS, CDR2 YYNGEE. CDR3 sequence: CASSVGQGPDNQPQHF. CDR3 nucleotide sequence: TGTGCCAGCAGCGTAGGACAGGGACCGGACAATCAGCCCCAGCATTTT.

This clonotype was observed a handful of times. This sequence joins TRBV4-1 and TRBJ2-1; D may correspond to TRBD1 or TRBD2 (5 bases each). This CDR3 contains 16 residues. The germline gives CDR1 MGHRA, CDR2 YSYEKL. V lost 4 bases and J 0 bases, leaving 13 bases between the germline ends. The CDR3 region is CASSPGLADSYNEQFF. Written as DNA, the CDR3 is TGCGCCAGCAGCCCGGGGCTGGCAGACTCCTACAATGAGCAGTTCTTC.

This clonotype was observed many times. V gene TRBV19 combines with J gene TRBJ1-2; D unresolved. The V gene lost 2 bases and the J gene lost 6 bases, with 10 bases spanning the gap. The CDR3 has 13 amino acids. Germline assignment: CDR1 LNHDA and CDR2 SQIVND (reference sequence). CDR3 sequence (DNA): TGTGCCAGTAGTATACCCGGGGAGGATGGCTACACCTTC. It specifies CASSIPGEDGYTF. Full variable domain (outside the CDR3, taken from reference TRBV19 and TRBJ1-2): DGGITQSPKYLFRKEGQNVTLSCEQNLNHDAMYWYRQDPGQGLRLIYYSQIVNDFQKGDIAEGYSVSREKKESFPLTVTSAQKNPTAFYLCASSIPGEDGYTFGSGTRLTVV.

V gene TRBV27 combines with J gene TRBJ1-6; no firm D call. Germline V lookup: CDR1 MNHEY, CDR2 SMNVEV (reference sequence). V was pared by 4 bases and J by 9 bases, with 19 bases between. The CDR3 consists of 16 residues. This chain's CDR3 is CASSSRPPAFLSPLHF. As DNA, the CDR3 is TGTGCCAGCAGTTCCCGGCCTCCGGCGTTTCTTTCACCCCTCCACTTT.

This clonotype was detected once. The gene calls are TRBV6-2 or TRBV6-3 and TRBJ2-3, with 8 bases fitting TRBD2. Losses at the gene ends were 4 bases for V and 2 bases for J; bases not matched to a gene: 14. CDR1 MNHEY and CDR2 SVGEGT come from the germline V gene. The CDR3 runs 18 residues. The CDR3 DNA follows: TGTGCCAGCAGTTCCACCCGTTGGGCGGGGGGCGTCACAGATACGCAGTATTTT. This sequence encodes CASSSTRWAGGVTDTQYF.

A few counts support this clonotype. The chain joins TRBV12-3 or TRBV12-4 to TRBJ2-3; D call uncertain. The V end lost 7 bases, the J end lost 1 base, and 12 bases lay between the germline ends. The CDR3 sequence is 14 residues long. The CDR3 nucleotides read TGTGCCAGCACAAGGACGAAAGGCACAGATACGCAGTATTTT. It yields the protein CASTRTKGTDTQYF.

This clonotype was recorded at least ten times. The chain employs TRBV9 and TRBJ2-5; D may match TRBD1 or TRBD2 (5 bases each). The CDR3 length is 13 residues. The V and J ends lost 5 bases and 5 bases respectively, with 13 bases between them. Germline assignment: CDR1 SGDLS and CDR2 YYNGEE. The CDR3 sequence: CASSPGTTETQYF. CDR3 nucleotides: TGTGCCAGCAGTCCCGGGACCACGGAGACCCAGTACTTC.

The chain has TRBV20-1 and TRBJ2-1; D is uncertain. CDR1 and CDR2 (germline): DFQATT, SNEGSKA (reference sequence). V lost 5 bases to trimming and J lost 6 bases, with 17 bases between them. The CDR3 contains 14 residues. CDR3 sequence reads: CSAPQYYRVNEQFF. The CDR3 DNA reads TGCAGTGCTCCGCAATACTATCGGGTCAATGAGCAGTTCTTC.

V is TRBV12-3 or TRBV12-4 and J is TRBJ2-3, with D maybe TRBD2 (5 bases). V lost 6 bases, J lost 6 bases, and 10 bases lay in between. This CDR3 spans 12 amino acids. The CDR3 here is CASSSDSDTQYF. DNA for the CDR3: TGTGCCAGCAGCTCGGACTCTGATACGCAGTATTTT.

This clonotype was observed a few times. This chain joins TRBV6-1 and TRBJ2-1; D is possibly TRBD1 (5 bases). This CDR3 is 11 amino acids long. Germline V gene sequence: CDR1 MNHNS, CDR2 SASEGT. Trimming cost V 3 bases and J 15 bases, with 12 bases left between them. CDR3 sequence reads: CASSDWAGLFF. DNA for the CDR3: TGTGCCAGCAGTGATTGGGCAGGGCTGTTCTTC.

This clonotype was observed a handful of times. This chain uses TRBV18 with TRBJ2-2; 8 nucleotides match TRBD1. This CDR3 contains 15 residues. V was pared by 2 bases and J by 8 bases, with 7 bases of the junction left unmatched. Germline CDR1 KGHSH, CDR2 LQKENI. In DNA form, the CDR3 reads TGTGCCAGCTCACCAAGAGGCAGGGGGCCAGGGGAGCTGTTTTTT. This encodes CASSPRGRGPGELFF.

V usage is TRBV24-1 and J usage is TRBJ1-1; D possibly corresponds to TRBD1 (5 bases). Germline V CDR1 and CDR2: KGHDR, SFDVKD. The V and J ends lost 7 bases and 4 bases respectively, with 9 bases between them. CDR3 size: 12 residues. In nucleotides, the CDR3 is TGTGCCACCAGGCGGGGGAGCACTGAAGCTTTCTTT. It codes for CATRRGSTEAFF.

This clonotype was observed a few times. The chain has TRBV10-3 and TRBJ2-1, with no clear D. CDR1 ENHRY and CDR2 SYGVKD come from the germline V gene. V was shortened by 4 bases and J by 10 bases, with 17 bases between the two germline ends. The CDR3 spans 14 residues. Here the CDR3 reads CAISGFMGPPEQFF. CDR3 DNA: TGTGCCATCAGTGGCTTCATGGGCCCCCCGGAGCAGTTCTTC.